This T cell receptor (beta chain) is drawn from a study of beta chain features in type 1 diabetes. The sequenced template was cDNA made from the entire isolated RNA. Regulatory, naive and central memory T cell samples averaged approximately 3.4 million reads. Only in-frame clones appear in the TCRdb table, and some are missing; sequencing was by immunoSEQ multiplex PCR. Found here are under 950,000 clones, 17% of them singletons; the top ten hold 0.02% to 0.03%. Comments on this clone: The antigen is undetermined.

Each of the CD4+ naive, central memory, regulatory and stem cell-like memory populations was sorted via CD45RO/CCR7/CD25/CD127/CD95/CD27. The study's findings and limits: Fewer junction insertions and more nucleotide deletions appeared in type 1 diabetes patients.

V gave up 8 bases and J gave up 2 bases, with 10 bases separating them. Germline values: CDR1 MNHNY, CDR2 SVGAGI (reference sequence). The CDR3 has 14 residues. Sequenced material: naive CD4+ T cells from blood. The clonotype originates from a woman younger than 30 in good health. The gene calls are TRBV6-6 and TRBJ2-6, with D perhaps matching TRBD1 (6 bases). The CDR3 here is CASCPGAGANVLTF. Here the CDR3 DNA reads TGTGCCAGCTGCCCAGGGGCTGGGGCCAACGTCCTGACTTTC.